These 10 T cell receptor beta chains originate from one sample sequenced in a study of blood T cell repertoires in COVID-19 (TCRdb year 2020). Receptor amplification or capture employed the immunoSEQ multiplex PCR assay. What TCRdb holds here is the immuneACCESS table cut down to in-frame rearrangements. Part of the clones is not present; checked against another copy, under half of the missing clones reflect an unresolved V gene, and the others are unexplained. This sample lists about 240,000 clones; roughly 80% were detected once. The ten most abundant clones make up 8.2% of the sample. Sequencing input: peripheral blood. The receptors shown here come from a woman over 75 with COVID-19, enrolled during active disease.

The sample holds a few counts of this clone. This chain connects TRBV3-1 (or the pseudogene TRBV3-2) to TRBJ2-2; D is ambiguous. The ends were cut back, 3 bases at V and 2 bases at J, with 10 bases in the middle. The CDR3 has 15 residues. Per the germline V gene, CDR1 is LGHDT and CDR2 is YNNKEL (reference sequence). CDR3 sequence reads: CASSQRRVNTGELFF. For the CDR3, the DNA is TGTGCCAGCAGCCAGCGACGGGTAAACACCGGGGAGCTGTTTTTT.

The rearrangement joins TRBV6-5 to TRBJ1-2, with TRBD1 matching over 8 bases. V shed 6 bases and J 1 base; nucleotides not matched to a gene: 4. CDR3 length: 14 amino acids. The germline gives CDR1 MNHEY, CDR2 SVGAGI. The CDR3 region has the DNA TGTGCCAGCAGACAGGGGGGAGATAACTATGGCTACACCTTC. Amino acid sequence: CASRQGGDNYGYTF.

V and J are TRBV5-8 and TRBJ1-2, with D maybe TRBD1 (6 bases). The CDR3 consists of 14 residues. Germline V gene sequence: CDR1 SGHTS, CDR2 YDEGEE. The V and J ends lost 4 bases and 1 base respectively, with 11 bases between them. In DNA, the CDR3 is TGTGCCAGCAGCCAGGACAGCCTTAACTATGGCTACACCTTC. Protein sequence: CASSQDSLNYGYTF.

This chain joins TRBV13 and TRBJ1-6, with 12 bases lining up with TRBD1. CDR3 length: 17 residues. CDR1 and CDR2 from the germline V gene are PRHDT and FYEKMQ (reference sequence). Trimming at V came to 3 bases and at J to 8 bases, leaving 8 bases not matched to a gene. CDR3 bases: TGTGCCAGCAGCTTTACAAAGGGGGACAGGGGGCATTCACCCCTCCACTTT. Its protein product is CASSFTKGDRGHSPLHF.

The V and J genes are TRBV29-1 and TRBJ2-5; D may be TRBD2 (7 bases). The CDR3 is 12 residues long. The V and J ends lost 4 bases and 5 bases respectively, with 11 bases between them. Germline CDR1 and CDR2: SQVTM and ANQGSEA. The CDR3 DNA reads TGCAGCGTTGGGGAGGGGGTGGAGACCCAGTACTTC. Amino acid sequence: CSVGEGVETQYF.

This clone was seen many times. The chain joins TRBV5-5 to TRBJ2-7, with TRBD2 identical over 7 bases. The germline V gene has CDR1 SGHKS and CDR2 YYEKEE (reference sequence). The V and J ends lost 2 bases and 5 bases, in that order; junction bases with no gene match: 4. There are 13 residues in the CDR3. In DNA, the CDR3 is TGTGCCAGCAGCTTCAGCCGGGGGGACGAGCAGTACTTC. Residues: CASSFSRGDEQYF.

The chain combines TRBV28 with TRBJ2-4, with D possibly TRBD1 on 6 matching bases. The CDR3 has 14 residues. V was shortened by 6 bases and J by 12 bases, with 21 bases between the two germline ends. Germline assignment: CDR1 MDHEN and CDR2 SYDVKM. CDR3 DNA: TGTGCCAGCAGCGGAAGGACAGCCAGGAGTGCTCAGTACTTC. This translates into CASSGRTARSAQYF.

This chain joins TRBV27 and TRBJ2-4; 7 positions match TRBD2. V lost 8 bases to trimming and J lost 10 bases; unmatched junction nucleotides: 11. The CDR3 totals 13 residues. Germline V lookup: CDR1 MNHEY, CDR2 SMNVEV (reference sequence). The CDR3 region is CASWAGGGGIQYF. The CDR3 DNA reads as TGTGCCAGCTGGGCAGGTGGGGGAGGGATTCAGTACTTC.

The chain couples TRBV20-1 to TRBJ2-1; D not resolved. V was clipped by 0 bases and J by 12 bases, with 6 bases between them. In germline, CDR1 is DFQATT, CDR2 SNEGSKA (reference sequence). This CDR3 is built from 10 residues. Here the CDR3 DNA reads TGCAGTGCTAGAGACTATTGGCAGTTCTTC. Its protein is CSARDYWQFF.

This clone was detected only once. The chain joins TRBV12-3 or TRBV12-4 to TRBJ2-5; possibly TRBD2 for D (6 bases). The CDR3 is 13 residues long. V was cut by 6 bases and J by 1 base, with 9 bases left in between. The CDR3 nucleotides read TGTGCCAGCAGCCCCGGGAGCCAAGAGACCCAGTACTTC. Translated: CASSPGSQETQYF.